This entry lists 9 T cell receptor beta chains sequenced from one sample in a study of T-cell memory formation after mild COVID-19. From the 5' RACE reads, TCRdb called clonotypes with MiXCR, one entry per CDR3 protein. Of 200,000 to 300,000 distinct CDR3 sequences in the sample, 8% to 10% were seen once. The source material was PBMCs or a T cell subset sorted from them (not recorded which). The receptors were sampled from a man between 18 and 29 years old who had mild COVID-19 (a few samples of this study predate the infection). Cell type and time point are not known.

This chain uses TRBV5-1 with TRBJ1-6; possible D gene TRBD1, 5 bases. Trimming cost V 0 bases and J 0 bases, with 13 bases left between them. The CDR3 is 18 amino acids. Germline CDR1 SGHRS, CDR2 YFSETQ. The CDR3 sequence is CASSLVGAISSYNSPLHF. In nucleotides, the CDR3 is TGCGCCAGCAGCTTGGTAGGGGCGATAAGCTCCTATAATTCACCCCTCCACTTT.

The V call is TRBV7-2, the J call TRBJ1-2; D remains unclear. This CDR3 comprises 11 residues. Deletions cut 4 bases from V and 8 bases from J, with 8 bases between. From germline, CDR1 is SGHTA and CDR2 FQGNSA. The CDR3 DNA is TGTGCCAGCAGCTCCTTTCGAGGCTACACCTTC. Translation gives CASSSFRGYTF.

This clonotype occurred a few times. The chain employs TRBV7-8 and TRBJ2-7, with 8 nucleotides matching TRBD1. CDR3 size: 15 residues. The ends lost 5 bases at V and 6 bases at J; junction bases unmatched: 12. CDR1 is SGHVS, CDR2 FQNEAQ, per germline. This CDR3 reads CASSGSGTGTFEQYF. The CDR3 region has the DNA TGTGCCAGCAGCGGATCCGGGACAGGAACCTTCGAGCAGTACTTC.

This clonotype was picked up a small number of times. The CDR3, as DNA: TGTGCCAGCAGTAGGGGGATGTCGGAGCCCCAGCATTTT. Amino acid sequence: CASSRGMSEPQHF. The V gene is TRBV12-3 or TRBV12-4, the J gene TRBJ1-5; weak D call: TRBD1 (6 bases). CDR3 length: 13 residues. The germline V and J ends were trimmed by 5 bases and 8 bases, with 13 bases remaining between them.

This clonotype was picked up a small number of times. The chain combines TRBV7-3 with TRBJ2-2; the D is unclear. The V and J ends lost 3 bases and 8 bases respectively, with 13 bases between them. CDR1 and CDR2 (germline): SGHTA, FQGTGA. The CDR3 has 14 residues. CDR3 protein: CASSFGPEIGELFF. CDR3 nucleotide sequence: TGTGCCAGCAGCTTTGGTCCAGAAATAGGGGAGCTGTTTTTT.

This clonotype turned up a few times. The V call is TRBV10-3, the J call TRBJ2-2, with TRBD2 matching over 8 bases. Trimming took 4 bases from V and 0 from J; bases not matched to a gene: 7. The germline CDR1 and CDR2 sequences are ENHRY and SYGVKD. The CDR3 has 17 residues. CDR3 in amino acids: CAISVAGGNANTGELFF. The CDR3 nucleotides read TGTGCCATCAGTGTGGCGGGGGGCAACGCGAACACCGGGGAGCTGTTTTTT.

Only a few counts were recorded for this clonotype. V and J are TRBV14 and TRBJ2-4; tentatively, D is TRBD1 (6 bases). The V end lost 3 bases, the J end lost 1 base, and 13 bases lay between the germline ends. Per germline, CDR1 SGHDN and CDR2 FVKESK. The length of the CDR3 is 16 residues. The CDR3 bases are TGTGCCAGCAGCCACCAGGGAAGGGGGGCCAAAAACATTCAGTACTTC. It codes for CASSHQGRGAKNIQYF.

This clonotype was seen at least ten times. The chain carries TRBV7-2 and TRBJ1-2; D remains ambiguous. Trimming removed 2 bases at V and 3 bases at J, with 7 bases between. Germline CDR1 and CDR2: SGHTA and FQGNSA. There are 13 residues in the CDR3. As DNA, the CDR3 is TGTGCCAGCAGCTTATCAAAATACTATGGCTACACCTTC. As protein: CASSLSKYYGYTF.

This chain uses TRBV7-9 with TRBJ2-3; D ambiguous. Per germline, CDR1 SEHNR and CDR2 FQNEAQ (reference sequence). Trimming took 2 bases from V and 2 from J, leaving 11 bases between them. The CDR3 contains 15 residues. The chain's CDR3 is CASSLKGRYTDTQYF. CDR3 nucleotides: TGTGCCAGCAGCTTAAAGGGCCGCTACACAGATACGCAGTATTTT.